This TCR beta chain was found in a study of blood T cell repertoires in COVID-19. Study background: T cells, B-cell-depleted T cells, or PBMCs provided the cDNA or gDNA that served as material.

Original handling: Nucleated cell counts were estimated from reference gene primer amplification. Clones were sequenced by immunoSEQ multiplex PCR, and TCRdb holds only the in-frame ones, with some missing. V and J calls and clone size are those listed in that table; D and trimming were worked out from the DNA. The sample records approximately 100,000 clones, around three quarters being singletons. Per germline, CDR1 MNHEY and CDR2 SMNVEV (reference sequence). Deletions cut 2 bases from V and 5 bases from J, with 12 bases between. The length of the CDR3 is 14 residues. The sequence came from a human donor in a cohort sampled during active or convalescent COVID-19. V is TRBV27 and J is TRBJ1-1, with a weak D call TRBD1 (5 bases). Sequences were obtained from peripheral blood. The DNA for the CDR3 is TGTGCCAGCAGTTTACGGGGGGGAAAGACTGAAGCTTTCTTT. It is translated as CASSLRGGKTEAFF.